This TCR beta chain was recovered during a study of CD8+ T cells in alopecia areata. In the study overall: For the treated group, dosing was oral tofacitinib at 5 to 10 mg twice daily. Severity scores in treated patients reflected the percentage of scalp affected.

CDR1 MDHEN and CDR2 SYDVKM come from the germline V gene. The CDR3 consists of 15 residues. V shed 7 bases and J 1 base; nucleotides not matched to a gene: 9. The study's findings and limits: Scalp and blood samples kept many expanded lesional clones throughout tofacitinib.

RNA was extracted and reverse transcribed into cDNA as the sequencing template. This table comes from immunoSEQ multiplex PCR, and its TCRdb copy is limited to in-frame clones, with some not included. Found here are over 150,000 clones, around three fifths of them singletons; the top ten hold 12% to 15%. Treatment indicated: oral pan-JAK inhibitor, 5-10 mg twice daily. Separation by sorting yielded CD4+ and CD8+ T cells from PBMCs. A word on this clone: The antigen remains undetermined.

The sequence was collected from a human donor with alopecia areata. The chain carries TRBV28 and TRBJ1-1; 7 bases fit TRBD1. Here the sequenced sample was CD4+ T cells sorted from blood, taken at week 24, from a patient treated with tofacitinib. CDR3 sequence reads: CASTGRQGGNTEAFF. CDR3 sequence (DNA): TGTGCCAGCACCGGCAGGCAGGGGGGGAACACTGAAGCTTTCTTT.